The TCR beta chain described here comes from a study of T cells in Graves' hyperthyroidism and ophthalmopathy. This clonotype was recorded a few times. Amplified regions were TCR beta CDR3 sequences from RNA transcripts. The study used the HTBI primer set for a first-round RT-PCR of the TCR CDR3. TCRdb re-called the multiplex PCR reads with MiXCR, one entry per CDR3 protein. This repertoire shows more than 95,000 distinct CDR3 sequences, 47% found once; its top ten account for approximately 25%. The study based diagnoses on clinical symptoms, serum thyroxine and TRAb, thyroid ultrasound and orbital computed tomography. Germline assignment: CDR1 MDHEN and CDR2 SYDVKM. V was clipped by 6 bases and J by 3 bases, with 17 bases between them. CDR3 length: 15 residues.

This chain uses TRBV28 with TRBJ1-2; a weak D match, TRBD1 (6 bases). The sequence was collected from a man aged 40-55 years with Graves' hyperthyroidism. The sample consisted of blood. The CDR3 loop is CASSPPVGGYYGYTF. The CDR3 DNA follows: TGTGCCAGCAGCCCCCCGGTAGGGGGGTACTATGGCTACACCTTC.